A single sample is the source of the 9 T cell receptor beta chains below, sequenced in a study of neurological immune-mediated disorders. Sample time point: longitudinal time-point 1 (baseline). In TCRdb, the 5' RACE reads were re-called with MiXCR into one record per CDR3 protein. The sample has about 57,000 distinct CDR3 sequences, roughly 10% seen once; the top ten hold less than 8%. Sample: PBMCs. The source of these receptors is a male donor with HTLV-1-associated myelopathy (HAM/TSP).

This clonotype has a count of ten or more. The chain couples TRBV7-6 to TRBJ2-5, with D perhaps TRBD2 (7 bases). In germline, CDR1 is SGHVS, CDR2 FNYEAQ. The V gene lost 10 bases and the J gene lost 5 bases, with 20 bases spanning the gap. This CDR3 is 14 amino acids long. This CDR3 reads CATTLGGAGETQYF. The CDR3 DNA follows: TGTGCCACAACCTTAGGGGGGGCCGGGGAGACCCAGTACTTC.

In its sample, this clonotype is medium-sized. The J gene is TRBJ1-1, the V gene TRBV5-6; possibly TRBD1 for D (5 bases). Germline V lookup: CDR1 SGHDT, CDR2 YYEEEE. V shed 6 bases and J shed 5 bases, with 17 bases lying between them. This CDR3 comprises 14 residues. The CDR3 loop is CASKPQGGGTEAFF. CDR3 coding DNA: TGTGCCAGCAAGCCCCAGGGAGGTGGGACTGAAGCTTTCTTT.

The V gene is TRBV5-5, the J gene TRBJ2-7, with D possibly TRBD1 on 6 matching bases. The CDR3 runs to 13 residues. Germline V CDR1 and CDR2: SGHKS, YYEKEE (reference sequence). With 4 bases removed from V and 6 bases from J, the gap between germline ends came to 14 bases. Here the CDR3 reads CASSQGQIPEQYF. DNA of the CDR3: TGTGCCAGCAGCCAAGGACAGATCCCCGAGCAGTACTTC.

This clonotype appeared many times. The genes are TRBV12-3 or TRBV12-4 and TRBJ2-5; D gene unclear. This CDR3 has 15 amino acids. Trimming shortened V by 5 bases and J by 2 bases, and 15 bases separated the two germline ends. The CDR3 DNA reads TGTGCCAGCAGTCGCCCAACACTGGGGCAAGAGACCCAGTACTTC. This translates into CASSRPTLGQETQYF.

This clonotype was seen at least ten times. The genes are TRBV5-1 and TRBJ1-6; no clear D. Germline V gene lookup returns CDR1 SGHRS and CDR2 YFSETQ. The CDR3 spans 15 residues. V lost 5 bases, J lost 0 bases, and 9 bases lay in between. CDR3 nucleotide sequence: TGCGCCAGCAGGACGCTGAGCTCCTATAATTCACCCCTCCACTTT. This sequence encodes CASRTLSSYNSPLHF.

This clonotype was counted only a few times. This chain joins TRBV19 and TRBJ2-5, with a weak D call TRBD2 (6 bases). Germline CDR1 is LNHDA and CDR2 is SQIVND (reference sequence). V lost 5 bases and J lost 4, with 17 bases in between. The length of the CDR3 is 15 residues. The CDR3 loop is CASSFGLMEGETQYF. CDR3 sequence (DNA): TGTGCCAGTAGTTTCGGACTCATGGAGGGAGAGACCCAGTACTTC. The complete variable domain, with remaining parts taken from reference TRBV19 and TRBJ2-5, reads DGGITQSPKYLFRKEGQNVTLSCEQNLNHDAMYWYRQDPGQGLRLIYYSQIVNDFQKGDIAEGYSVSREKKESFPLTVTSAQKNPTAFYLCASSFGLMEGETQYFGPGTRLLVL.

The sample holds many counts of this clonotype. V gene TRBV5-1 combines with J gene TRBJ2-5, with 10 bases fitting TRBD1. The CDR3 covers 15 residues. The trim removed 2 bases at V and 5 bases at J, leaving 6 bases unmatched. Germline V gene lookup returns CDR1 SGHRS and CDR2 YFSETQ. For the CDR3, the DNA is TGCGCCAGCAGCTTAGGAGGGACAGGGGAGGAGACCCAGTACTTC. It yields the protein CASSLGGTGEETQYF.

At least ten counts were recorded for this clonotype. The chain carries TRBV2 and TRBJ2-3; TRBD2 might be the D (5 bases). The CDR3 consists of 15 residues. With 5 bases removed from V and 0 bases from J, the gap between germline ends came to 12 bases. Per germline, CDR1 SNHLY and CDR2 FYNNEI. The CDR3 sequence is CASSKRTGSTDTQYF. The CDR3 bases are TGTGCCAGCAGTAAGAGGACTGGAAGCACAGATACGCAGTATTTT. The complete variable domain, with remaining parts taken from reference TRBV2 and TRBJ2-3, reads EPEVTQTPSHQVTQMGQEVILRCVPISNHLYFYWYRQILGQKVEFLVSFYNNEISEKSEIFDDQFSVERPDGSNFTLKIRSTKLEDSAMYFCASSKRTGSTDTQYFGPGTRLTVL.

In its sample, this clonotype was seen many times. CDR3 amino acids: CASSLGGSGTLSGNTIYF. As DNA, the CDR3 is TGTGCCAGCAGCTTAGGCGGGAGCGGGACCCTCTCTGGAAACACCATATATTTT. The chain recombines TRBV11-3 with TRBJ1-3; D possibly corresponds to TRBD1 (5 bases). The CDR3 sequence is 18 residues long. Germline assignment: CDR1 SGHNT and CDR2 YENEEA. V gave up 1 base and J gave up 0 bases, with 16 bases separating them.